This T cell receptor beta chain was captured by sequencing in a study of shared clonotypes between healthy human individuals. The data were produced by immunoSEQ multiplex PCR, yet TCRdb's version contains in-frame clones alone and is incomplete. The top ten hold around 24% of the sample, which has roughly 890,000 clones, 80% to 95% seen once. Naivety among CD8 cells was defined by CD45RO negativity and positive CCR7 selection, thereby excluding terminally differentiated effector memory CD45RA+ cells. The donor population consisted of healthy HIV-negative adults with no recent acute infections or vaccinations. The J segment lost 4 bases and the V segment lost 0 bases, leaving 6 bases of the junction unmatched. CDR3 length: 16 amino acids. CDR1 is ENHRY, CDR2 SYGVKD, per germline.

The sequencing input was naive CD8+ T cells sorted from blood. The chain recombines TRBV10-3 with TRBJ2-3, with TRBD2 matching 8 bases. The receptor's source is a man younger than 45 in good health. CDR3 coding DNA: TGTGCCATCAGTGAGTCGGCGGGGGGAGGAGCAGATACGCAGTATTTT. This sequence encodes CAISESAGGGADTQYF.